The present T cell receptor beta chain was sequenced within a study of siplizumab effects on memory and regulatory T cells. Sequencing used immunoSEQ multiplex PCR; TCRdb keeps in-frame clones, though not all of them. The sample consists of approximately 98,000 clones, around 94% of them appearing once. As regards this clone: Its antigen remains unidentified.

The length of the CDR3 is 17 residues. Trimming cost V 0 bases and J 6 bases; bases outside gene matches: 8. Germline loops: CDR1 LNHNV, CDR2 YYDKDF (reference sequence). Study-wide points: It was not possible to assign a naive or memory phenotype to roughly 75-95% of proliferating CD4+ or CD8+ clones.

The sample was non-Treg CD4+ T cells sorted from blood. The sequence was obtained from a human donor in good health. J is TRBJ2-2 and V is TRBV15, with 9 bases that match TRBD1. The chain's CDR3 is CATSRESGTGSAGELFF. CDR3 coding DNA: TGTGCCACCAGCAGAGAGAGCGGGACAGGGTCAGCCGGGGAGCTGTTTTTT.